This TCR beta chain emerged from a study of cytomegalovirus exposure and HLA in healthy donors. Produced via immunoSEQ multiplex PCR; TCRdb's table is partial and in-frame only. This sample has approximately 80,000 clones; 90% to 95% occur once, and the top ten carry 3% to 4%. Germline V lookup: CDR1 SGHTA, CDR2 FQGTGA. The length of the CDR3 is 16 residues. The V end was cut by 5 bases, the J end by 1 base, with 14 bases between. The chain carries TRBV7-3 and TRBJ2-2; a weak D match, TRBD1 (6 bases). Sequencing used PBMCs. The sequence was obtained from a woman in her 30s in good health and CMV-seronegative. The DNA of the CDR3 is TGTGCCAGCAGCCCACGTAGGACAGAGAACACCGGGGAGCTGTTTTTT. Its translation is CASSPRRTENTGELFF.